This T cell receptor beta chain was obtained from a study of Graves' ophthalmopathy and Graves' hyperthyroidism. Every ophthalmopathy donor presented moderate-to-severe activity, CAS ≥3, NOSPECS ≥4 and duration under 3 months. Of note for this clonotype: This may come from a read error, since a much larger clone is one base off. Without the conserved terminal phenylalanine or tryptophan, this CDR3 likely stems from a read error.

CDR1 and CDR2 (germline): DFQATT, SNEGSKA (reference sequence). The V and J ends lost 5 bases and 5 bases respectively, with 15 bases between them. The CDR3 has 13 residues. Amplification of the TCR beta CDR3 regions used RNA transcripts (as template). The workflow started with a first-round RT-PCR run with HTBI primers and then moved on to a second-round multiplex PCR. Via MiXCR, TCRdb re-called the multiplex PCR reads, giving one row per CDR3 protein. In the table there are some 750,000 distinct CDR3 sequences, 40% of which are singletons. Sequences were obtained from peripheral blood. V usage is TRBV20-1 and J usage is TRBJ2-5, with D perhaps TRBD2 (6 bases). The sequence came from an adult man with Graves' ophthalmopathy. CDR3 in DNA: TGCAGTGCTCACAGACGGGGGATTGAGACCCAGTACCTC. Translation: CSAHRRGIETQYL.